These 15 T cell receptor beta chains came from one sample sequenced in a study of T-cell memory formation after mild COVID-19. One entry per CDR3 protein results from TCRdb running MiXCR on the 5' RACE reads. Of about 200,000 distinct CDR3 sequences listed, just over 9.5% are singletons. The specimen was PBMCs or a T cell subset sorted from them (not recorded which). Receptors were obtained from a man aged 18 to 35 who had mild COVID-19 (a few samples of this study predate the infection). Cell type and time point are not known.

This clonotype was seen a few times. CDR3 nucleotides: TGTGCCAGCAGCCAAGATGTCCTAGCGGGGGGGGGTACGCAGTATTTT. It encodes CASSQDVLAGGGTQYF. The rearrangement links TRBV4-2 to TRBJ2-3, with 12 positions matching TRBD2. CDR1 is LGHNA, CDR2 YNFKEQ, per germline. This CDR3 is built from 16 residues. The V and J ends lost 0 bases and 8 bases, in that order; junction bases with no gene match: 6.

V is TRBV4-3 and J is TRBJ2-1, with 12 bases that match TRBD2. The CDR3 runs 16 residues. The germline V gene encodes CDR1 LGHNA and CDR2 YSLEER. V was clipped by 6 bases and J by 4 bases; unmatched bases: 7. DNA for the CDR3: TGCGCCAGCAGTTTAGGACTAGCGGGGATTTACAATGAGCAGTTCTTC. It encodes CASSLGLAGIYNEQFF.

The rearrangement uses TRBV5-6 and TRBJ1-5; D is undetermined. CDR1 and CDR2 (germline): SGHDT, YYEEEE. The CDR3 totals 14 residues. V was trimmed by 2 bases and J by 6 bases, leaving 12 bases between them. The chain's CDR3 is CASSLGSHTQPQHF. CDR3 coding DNA: TGTGCCAGCAGCTTAGGTAGTCATACTCAGCCCCAGCATTTT.

The chain uses TRBV12-3 or TRBV12-4 and TRBJ2-5; 9 positions agree with TRBD2. Trimming cost V 2 bases and J 4 bases; bases outside gene matches: 11. The CDR3 totals 17 residues. The CDR3, as DNA: TGTGCCAGCAGTTTACTAGCGGGGTACCAGAGGGGAGAGACCCAGTACTTC. Translated, it gives CASSLLAGYQRGETQYF.

This clonotype was seen a handful of times. This rearrangement joins TRBV6-2 or TRBV6-3 to TRBJ2-5; no reliable D call. This CDR3 has 13 amino acids. Germline CDR1 and CDR2: MNHEY and SVGEGT. Trimming removed 4 bases at V and 2 bases at J, with 8 bases between. The CDR3 sequence: CASSSTTQETQYF. Here the CDR3 DNA reads TGTGCCAGCAGTTCGACAACACAAGAGACCCAGTACTTC.

The sample holds a few counts of this clonotype. The genes are TRBV4-1 and TRBJ1-6; weak D call: TRBD1 (6 bases). Germline V CDR1 and CDR2: MGHRA, YSYEKL. V lost 1 base, J lost 13 bases, and 14 bases lay in between. This CDR3 has 14 residues. The CDR3 sequence: CASSQGGGLSPLHF. CDR3 in DNA: TGCGCCAGCAGCCAAGGTGGGGGCCTTTCGCCCCTCCACTTT.

This clonotype has a count of ten or more. The V call is TRBV20-1, the J call TRBJ2-3; TRBD2 might be the D (5 bases). Germline V gene lookup returns CDR1 DFQATT and CDR2 SNEGSKA (reference sequence). CDR3 length equals 15 residues. Trimming took 5 bases from V and 0 from J, leaving 15 bases between them. In nucleotides, the CDR3 is TGCAGTGCTCCTCTCGCGGGCCGTAGCACAGATACGCAGTATTTT. Protein: CSAPLAGRSTDTQYF.

The gene calls are TRBV5-1 and TRBJ2-6; 7 bases map to TRBD1. Germline lookup yields CDR1 SGHRS and CDR2 YFSETQ. Trimming cost V 3 bases and J 0 bases; bases outside gene matches: 6. This CDR3 has 17 residues. The CDR3 DNA is TGCGCCAGCAGCTCAAGGGACAGTTCCTCTGGGGCCAACGTCCTGACTTTC. Protein product: CASSSRDSSSGANVLTF.

V usage is TRBV3-1 and J usage is TRBJ2-4; the D is unclear. The length of the CDR3 is 11 residues. Germline values: CDR1 LGHDT, CDR2 YNNKEL (reference sequence). V lost 1 base and J lost 13, with 8 bases in between. The CDR3 spells CASSQGLPQYF. In nucleotides, the CDR3 is TGTGCCAGCAGCCAAGGGTTGCCGCAGTACTTC. The whole variable domain, remainder taken from reference TRBV3-1 and TRBJ2-4, is DTAVSQTPKYLVTQMGNDKSIKCEQNLGHDTMYWYKQDSKKFLKIMFSYNNKELIINETVPNRFSPKSPDKAHLNLHINSLELGDSAVYFCASSQGLPQYFGAGTRLSVL.

The chain uses TRBV5-6 and TRBJ2-5; D is unresolved. Trimming removed 1 base at V and 4 bases at J, with 14 bases between. The germline V gene has CDR1 SGHDT and CDR2 YYEEEE. The CDR3 length is 15 residues. The CDR3 DNA sequence: TGTGCCAGCAGCTTGTTTTCTGGCAGACGAGAGACCCAGTACTTC. Translation gives CASSLFSGRRETQYF.

This chain uses TRBV15 with TRBJ2-2, with D unresolved. This CDR3 region has 16 residues. Germline CDR1 LNHNV, CDR2 YYDKDF (reference sequence). Trimming pared 0 bases from V and 7 bases from J, leaving 15 bases between. The CDR3 loop reads CATSRDTAFSDGELFF. The CDR3 nucleotides are TGTGCCACCAGCAGAGATACGGCCTTTTCAGACGGGGAGCTGTTTTTT.

This clonotype was counted ten times or more. The V gene is TRBV7-9, the J gene TRBJ1-2; D possibly corresponds to TRBD1 (6 bases). Germline assignment: CDR1 SEHNR and CDR2 FQNEAQ (reference sequence). V lost 8 bases to trimming and J lost 4 bases, with 17 bases between them. The CDR3 runs to 14 residues. The CDR3 bases are TGTGCCAGCTTGCTTTTCGGAGGGGGCTATGGCTACACCTTC. It is translated as CASLLFGGGYGYTF.

This clonotype appeared a few times. The V gene is TRBV12-3 or TRBV12-4, the J gene TRBJ1-5; 7 bases agree with TRBD1. This CDR3 comprises 13 residues. Trimming at V came to 6 bases and at J to 5 bases, leaving 4 bases not matched to a gene. For the CDR3, the DNA is TGTGCCAGCAGGATGACAGGGTATCAGCCCCAGCATTTT. This translates into CASRMTGYQPQHF.

In this sample, this clonotype turned up a few times. This rearrangement joins TRBV29-1 to TRBJ1-1; tentatively, D is TRBD1 (5 bases). The CDR3 sequence is 15 residues long. CDR1 is SQVTM, CDR2 ANQGSEA, per germline. V was shortened by 0 bases and J by 1 base, with 12 bases between the two germline ends. CDR3 in amino acids: CSVEDGRGPNTEAFF. CDR3 nucleotides: TGCAGCGTTGAAGATGGGAGGGGCCCGAACACTGAAGCTTTCTTT.

This clonotype was recorded many times. This sequence joins TRBV6-6 and TRBJ2-3; D gene uncertain. This CDR3 has 14 residues. Germline CDR1 MNHNY, CDR2 SVGAGI (reference sequence). Trimming took 6 bases from V and 5 from J, leaving 15 bases between them. CDR3 amino acids: CASSRTILGDTQYF. In DNA, the CDR3 is TGTGCCAGCAGCCGAACGATACTGGGAGATACGCAGTATTTT.